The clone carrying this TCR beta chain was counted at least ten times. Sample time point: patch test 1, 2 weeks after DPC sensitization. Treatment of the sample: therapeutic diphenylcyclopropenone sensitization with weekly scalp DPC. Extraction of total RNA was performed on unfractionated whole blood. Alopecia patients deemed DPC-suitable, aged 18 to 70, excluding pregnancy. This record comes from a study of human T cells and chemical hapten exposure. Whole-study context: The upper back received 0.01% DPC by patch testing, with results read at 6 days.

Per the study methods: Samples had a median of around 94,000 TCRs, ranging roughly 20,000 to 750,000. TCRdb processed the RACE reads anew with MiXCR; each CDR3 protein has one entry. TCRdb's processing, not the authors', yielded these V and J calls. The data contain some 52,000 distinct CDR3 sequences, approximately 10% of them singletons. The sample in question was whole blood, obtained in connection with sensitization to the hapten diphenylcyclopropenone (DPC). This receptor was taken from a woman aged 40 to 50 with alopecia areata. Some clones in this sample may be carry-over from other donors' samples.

CDR3 in amino acids: CASSPRGKQYF. Here the CDR3 DNA reads TGTGCCAGCAGCCCCCGGGGGAAGCAGTACTTC. This chain joins TRBV7-2 and TRBJ2-7, with D possibly TRBD2 on 6 matching bases. V lost 5 bases, J lost 8 bases, and 10 bases lay in between. Germline V CDR1 and CDR2: SGHTA, FQGNSA. The CDR3 totals 11 residues.